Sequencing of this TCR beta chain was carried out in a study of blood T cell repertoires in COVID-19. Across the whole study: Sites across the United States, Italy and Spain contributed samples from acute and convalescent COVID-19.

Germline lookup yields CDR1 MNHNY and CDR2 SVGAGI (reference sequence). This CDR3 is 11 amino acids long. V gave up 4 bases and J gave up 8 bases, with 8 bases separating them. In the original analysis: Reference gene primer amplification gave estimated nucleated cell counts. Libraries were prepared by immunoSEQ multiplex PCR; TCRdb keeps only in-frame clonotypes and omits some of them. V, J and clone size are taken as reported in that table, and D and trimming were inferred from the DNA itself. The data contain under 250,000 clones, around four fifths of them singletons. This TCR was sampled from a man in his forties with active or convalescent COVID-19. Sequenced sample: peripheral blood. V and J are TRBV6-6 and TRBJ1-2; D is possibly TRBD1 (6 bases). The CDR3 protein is CASSFRGGYTF. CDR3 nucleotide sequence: TGTGCCAGCAGTTTCAGGGGAGGCTACACCTTC.